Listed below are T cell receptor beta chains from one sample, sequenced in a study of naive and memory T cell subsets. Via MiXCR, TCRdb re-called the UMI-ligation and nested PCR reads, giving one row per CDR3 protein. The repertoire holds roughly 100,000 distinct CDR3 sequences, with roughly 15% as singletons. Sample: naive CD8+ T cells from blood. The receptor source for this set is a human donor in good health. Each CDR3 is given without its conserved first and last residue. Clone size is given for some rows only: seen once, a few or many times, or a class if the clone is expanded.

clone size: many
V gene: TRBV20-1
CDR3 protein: SADQDRNPYNEQF

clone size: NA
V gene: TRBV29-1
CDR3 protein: SVEQGGTIY

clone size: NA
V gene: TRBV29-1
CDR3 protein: SVEAGRGASYEQY

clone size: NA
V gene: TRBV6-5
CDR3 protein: ASSDNFSYEQY

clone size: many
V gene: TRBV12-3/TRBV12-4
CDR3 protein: ASSLAGGGNEQF

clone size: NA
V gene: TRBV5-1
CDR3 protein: ASSLEGSTDTQY

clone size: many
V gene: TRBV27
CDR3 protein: ASSFSFGGNEAF

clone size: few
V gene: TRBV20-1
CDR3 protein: SARGGLTYNEQF

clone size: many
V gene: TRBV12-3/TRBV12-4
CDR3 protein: ASSHRIAGGHNEQF

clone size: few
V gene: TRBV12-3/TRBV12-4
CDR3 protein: ASRLGREMNTEAF

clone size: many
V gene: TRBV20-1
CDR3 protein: SARFGLYNQPQH

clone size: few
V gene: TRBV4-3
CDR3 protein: ASSQAPSQITQY

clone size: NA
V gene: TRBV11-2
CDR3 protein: DSSLYGGEGDTQY

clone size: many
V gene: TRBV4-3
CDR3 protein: ASSQGQGGRKGTEAF

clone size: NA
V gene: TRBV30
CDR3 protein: AQRDQHTDTQY

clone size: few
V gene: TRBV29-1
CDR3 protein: SVEGVLGPGAYNEQF

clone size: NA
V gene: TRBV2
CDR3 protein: ASSAASTGENGELF

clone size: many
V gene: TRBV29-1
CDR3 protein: SVEDPWTSGATDTQY

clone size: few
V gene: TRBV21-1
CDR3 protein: ASSKFESRVKDGYT

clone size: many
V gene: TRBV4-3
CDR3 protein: ASSEARGSGVRH

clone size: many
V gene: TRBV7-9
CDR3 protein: ASSLASGGLSSYNEQF

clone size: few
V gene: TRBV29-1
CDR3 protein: SVEGALGPEADTQY

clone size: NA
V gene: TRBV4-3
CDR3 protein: ASSQDPGGNTEAF

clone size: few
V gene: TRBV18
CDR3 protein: ASSPPLGSDEQF

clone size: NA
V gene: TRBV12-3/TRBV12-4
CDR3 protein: ASSAPGTGGNEQF

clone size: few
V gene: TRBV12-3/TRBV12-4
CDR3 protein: ASRRTGVEKLF

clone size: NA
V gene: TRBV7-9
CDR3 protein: ASSLPGLAGPTGELF

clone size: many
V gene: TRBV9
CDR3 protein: ASSAENQETQY

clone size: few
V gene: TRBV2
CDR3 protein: ASRGDFNNEQF

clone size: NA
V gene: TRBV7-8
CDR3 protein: ASSSEFSGGSSYEQY

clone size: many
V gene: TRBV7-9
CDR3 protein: ASSLASGRTDTQY

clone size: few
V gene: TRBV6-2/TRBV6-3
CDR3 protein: ATGTAPYEQY

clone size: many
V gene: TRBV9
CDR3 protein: ASSLSGGASTDTQY

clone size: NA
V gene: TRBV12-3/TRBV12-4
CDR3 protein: ASSFSSATGNTIY

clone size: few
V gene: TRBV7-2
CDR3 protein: ASSLDSGVGTYEQY

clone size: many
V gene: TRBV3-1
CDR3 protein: ASSDSGNSPLH

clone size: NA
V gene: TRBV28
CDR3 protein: ASSFYMGKNIQY

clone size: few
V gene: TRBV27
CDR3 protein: ASSSGTGLETQY

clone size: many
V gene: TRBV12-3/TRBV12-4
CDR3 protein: ASSLPGSNQPQH

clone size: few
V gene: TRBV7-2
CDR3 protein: ASSLLSSGELF